This TCR beta chain was obtained from a study of PD-1 blockade in classical Hodgkin lymphoma. Study-level findings and limits: Significant TCR diversity gains by C4D1 occurred in CD4+ but not CD8+ cells.

Between the trimmed V and J ends, which lost 1 base and 5 bases, there was a span of 9 bases. Germline values: CDR1 MNHNY, CDR2 SVGAGI (reference sequence). The CDR3 runs 13 residues. Time point noted: cycle 4 day 1 (C4D1), after more than 5 weeks of nivolumab. Every patient experienced relapse after autologous stem cell transplantation, and brentuximab vedotin exposure varied. Worth noting for this clone: The antigen remains unidentified.

Profiling relied on immunoSEQ multiplex PCR, and the TCRdb table lists in-frame clones only, not all of them. Here the sample spans about 7,600 clones, around 78% being singletons. V is TRBV6-6 and J is TRBJ2-7; either TRBD1 or TRBD2 may supply D (5 bases each). The material sequenced was peripheral blood mononuclear cells (PBMCs), taken before the fourth cycle of nivolumab. The origin of this receptor is a human donor with classical Hodgkin lymphoma. The CDR3 DNA sequence: TGTGCCAGCAGTTACTTGGTGGGGGACGAGCAGTACTTC. Encoded protein: CASSYLVGDEQYF.